Included here is one TCR beta chain sequence, with context. The data derive from a study of blood T cell repertoires in COVID-19. Per the original methods: The authors estimated nucleated cell counts from reference gene primer amplification. The assay was immunoSEQ multiplex PCR, and TCRdb's table has in-frame clones only and misses some. That table supplies the V and J calls and clone size; D and trimming were determined from the DNA. The sample has some 20,000 clones; roughly 93% are singletons. CDR1 and CDR2 from the germline V gene are MNHEY and SVGAGI. The CDR3 loop spans 14 amino acids. V was shortened by 5 bases and J by 7 bases, with 15 bases between the two germline ends.

V and J are TRBV6-5 and TRBJ1-5; D unresolved. The TCR was taken from a human donor in a cohort sampled during active COVID-19. Input material: peripheral blood. DNA of the CDR3: TGTGCCAGCAGTCCTGACCGGGGTTTCCAGCCCCAGCATTTT. Residues: CASSPDRGFQPQHF.